Following are 5 T cell receptor beta chains from one sample sequenced in a study of T-cell memory formation after mild COVID-19. TCRdb re-called the 5' RACE reads through MiXCR, storing one row per CDR3 protein. The sample consists of around 470,000 distinct CDR3 sequences, about 20% of them appearing once. The sequencing input was PBMCs or a T cell subset sorted from them (not recorded which). The receptors here all came from an adult woman who had mild COVID-19 (a few samples of this study predate the infection). Cell type and time point are not known.

The CDR3 DNA follows: TGTGCCAGCAGCGCCAGGACAGGGGGCACAGATACGCAGTATTTT. This codes for CASSARTGGTDTQYF. This chain joins TRBV9 and TRBJ2-3, with 9 positions matching TRBD1. The V segment lost 3 bases and the J segment 1 base; nucleotides outside the gene matches: 3. CDR3 length: 15 residues. The germline gives CDR1 SGDLS, CDR2 YYNGEE. Full variable domain (rest looked up from reference TRBV9 and TRBJ2-3): DSGVTQTPKHLITATGQRVTLRCSPRSGDLSVYWYQQSLDQGLQFLIQYYNGEERAKGNILERFSAQQFPDLHSELNLSSLELGDSALYFCASSARTGGTDTQYFGPGTRLTVL.

This clonotype was counted a few times. The rearrangement uses TRBV6-5 and TRBJ2-5; TRBD2 agrees at 12 bases. Unmatched junction bases numbered 6, after V lost 6 bases and J lost 4 bases. Germline loops: CDR1 MNHEY, CDR2 SVGAGI. CDR3 length: 15 residues. The CDR3 protein is CASRLTSGRSETQYF. The CDR3, as DNA: TGTGCCAGCAGATTGACTAGCGGGAGATCAGAGACCCAGTACTTC.

The chain carries TRBV6-4 and TRBJ2-1, with TRBD1 matching over 9 bases. Germline V gene lookup returns CDR1 MRHNA and CDR2 SNTAGT. This CDR3 contains 16 residues. The trim removed 7 bases at V and 7 bases at J, leaving 14 bases unmatched. As DNA, the CDR3 is TGTGCCAGCACTCTTGGGTGGGACAGGGTCGGTAATGAGCAGTTCTTC. Residues: CASTLGWDRVGNEQFF.

This clonotype turned up a few times. The genes are TRBV29-1 and TRBJ2-7; D unresolved. Per the germline V gene, CDR1 is SQVTM and CDR2 is ANQGSEA. This CDR3 is 12 amino acids long. The germline V and J ends were trimmed by 5 bases and 0 bases, with 8 bases remaining between them. CDR3 protein: CSVRWGSYEQYF. Here the CDR3 DNA reads TGCAGCGTTCGTTGGGGCTCCTACGAGCAGTACTTC.

The chain employs TRBV29-1 and TRBJ1-1; D is undetermined. CDR1 and CDR2 from the germline V gene are SQVTM and ANQGSEA. V was clipped by 7 bases and J by 2 bases, with 17 bases between them. This CDR3 region has 14 residues. CDR3 residues: CSALQVVVNTEAFF. The CDR3 DNA follows: TGCAGCGCCCTCCAAGTCGTAGTAAACACTGAAGCTTTCTTT.